This T cell receptor beta chain was profiled in a study of cytomegalovirus exposure and HLA in healthy donors. V lost 5 bases to trimming and J lost 4 bases; unmatched junction nucleotides: 8. The V gene's germline CDR1 is SGHTA and CDR2 FQGNSA. This CDR3 spans 14 amino acids. The study's findings and limits: The classifier, whose performance was assessed in both the original and validation cohorts, reportedly diagnosed cytomegalovirus status with high specificity and sensitivity. Versus the 666-donor mean, an Asian-associated ancestry cluster reportedly showed fewer N-insertions in a later analysis.

The study ran its PCR with 60 Vbeta and 13 Jbeta primers. As handled by the study authors: A follow-up analysis tallied about 80 million unique TCR beta chains, 9 million to 11 million shared. Measured with immunoSEQ multiplex PCR; TCRdb has only the in-frame clones, and not every one. Clonal size and the V and J genes are those of that table, whereas D and trimming came from the DNA. The clone table shows 30,000 to 40,000 clones, with the ten largest holding around 10%. A remark on this clone: What it binds is unknown.

This receptor was taken from a man aged 35-49 years in good health and CMV-seropositive. Source material: PBMCs. This chain joins TRBV7-2 and TRBJ2-7; 7 bases align to TRBD2. In DNA form, the CDR3 reads TGTGCCAGCAGCCCCCGGCGGGAGTCGTACGAGCAGTACTTC. The encoded protein is CASSPRRESYEQYF.